A single sample is the source of the 20 T cell receptor beta chains below, sequenced in a study of T cells after posttransplantation cyclophosphamide (TCRdb year 2016). The method behind the library was the immunoSEQ multiplex PCR assay. TCRdb holds this immuneACCESS table with in-frame rearrangements only. Some clones are missing; in checked studies, unresolved V genes explain under half, and the rest has no known cause. For this sample the table gives around 10,000 clones, of which roughly 98% were detected only once. 0.25% of the sample is taken by the ten largest. Naive T cells were defined as viable CD3+CD4+ or CD3+CD8+ cells that were CCR7+CD45RA+CD45RO-CD95-CD27+CD28+. Specimen: naive CD4+ T cells sorted from PBMCs. The receptor source for this set is a woman in her sixties in good health, CMV-negative, and a related stem cell transplant donor.

This clone occurred once. The rearrangement uses TRBV6-1 and TRBJ1-5; TRBD1 agrees at 7 bases. Germline V gene sequence: CDR1 MNHNS, CDR2 SASEGT. This CDR3 comprises 15 residues. Trimming removed 7 bases from V and 5 bases from J; junction bases left unmatched: 11. The DNA of the CDR3 is TGTGCCAGCAAACTTCCGGGACAGATATATCAGCCCCAGCATTTT. It yields the protein CASKLPGQIYQPQHF.

The V gene is TRBV7-8, the J gene TRBJ1-1; possible D gene TRBD1, 6 bases. The CDR3 runs 15 residues. V was clipped by 7 bases and J by 3 bases, with 18 bases between them. Germline CDR1 SGHVS, CDR2 FQNEAQ. CDR3 region: CASTHRGALHTEAFF. In nucleotides, the CDR3 is TGTGCCAGCACCCATCGGGGGGCTTTGCACACTGAAGCTTTCTTT.

This chain uses TRBV5-1 with TRBJ2-1; the match to TRBD2 covers 11 bases. Trimming at V came to 0 bases and at J to 2 bases, leaving 4 bases not matched to a gene. CDR1 and CDR2 (germline): SGHRS, YFSETQ. CDR3 length: 17 amino acids. The CDR3, as DNA: TGCGCCAGCAGCTTGGGGGGACTAGCGGTTACCTACAATGAGCAGTTCTTC. Encoded protein: CASSLGGLAVTYNEQFF.

The chain combines TRBV28 with TRBJ2-7, with TRBD1 matching 12 bases. Germline-derived CDR1 and CDR2 are MDHEN and SYDVKM. The CDR3 sequence is 14 residues long. Trimming cost V 9 bases and J 8 bases; bases outside gene matches: 11. CDR3: CASFDPGQGAQQYF. As DNA, the CDR3 is TGTGCCAGTTTTGACCCGGGACAGGGGGCGCAGCAGTACTTC.

The chain uses TRBV7-7 and TRBJ2-3, with 7 bases fitting TRBD2. V lost 1 base, J lost 7 bases, and 8 bases stayed unmatched. Germline CDR1 SSHAT, CDR2 FNYEAQ (reference sequence). The CDR3 has 15 residues. In DNA form, the CDR3 reads TGTGCCAGCAGCTTAGTCCGCGGGAGAAACTATACGCAGTATTTT. Translating it yields CASSLVRGRNYTQYF.

The V and J genes are TRBV11-3 and TRBJ2-5; TRBD2 matches 9 bases. V was pared by 5 bases and J by 4 bases, with 8 bases of the junction left unmatched. Germline CDR1 reads SGHNT; CDR2 reads YENEEA. This CDR3 region has 15 residues. The CDR3 sequence is CASSPRGGGRETQYF. For the CDR3, the DNA is TGTGCCAGCAGCCCACGCGGGGGGGGCCGAGAGACCCAGTACTTC.

The V call is TRBV6-5, the J call TRBJ2-5; D might be TRBD1 (6 bases). CDR1 is MNHEY and CDR2 is SVGAGI in the germline V gene. The CDR3 is made up of 16 amino acids. V lost 2 bases and J 5 bases, leaving 18 bases between the germline ends. CDR3 in amino acids: CASSYAFTGMSETQYF. DNA for the CDR3: TGTGCCAGCAGTTACGCGTTTACAGGGATGAGCGAGACCCAGTACTTC.

In DNA, the CDR3 is TGTGCCACCAGCAGAGAAACGGCAGGGACTGAAGCTTTCTTT. This codes for CATSRETAGTEAFF. This sequence joins TRBV15 and TRBJ1-1, with TRBD1 as a possible D gene (5 bases). V lost 0 bases and J 5 bases, leaving 10 bases between the germline ends. CDR1 LNHNV and CDR2 YYDKDF come from the germline V gene (reference sequence). The CDR3 extends over 14 amino acids.

V gene TRBV9 combines with J gene TRBJ1-2, with 7 bases that match TRBD1. The CDR3 loop spans 13 amino acids. Trimming removed 1 base from V and 8 bases from J; junction bases left unmatched: 5. Per the germline V gene, CDR1 is SGDLS and CDR2 is YYNGEE. CDR3 residues: CASSVMNRGGYTF. CDR3 in DNA: TGTGCCAGCAGCGTAATGAACAGGGGCGGCTACACCTTC. The full variable domain, its missing parts supplied by reference TRBV9 and TRBJ1-2, is DSGVTQTPKHLITATGQRVTLRCSPRSGDLSVYWYQQSLDQGLQFLIQYYNGEERAKGNILERFSAQQFPDLHSELNLSSLELGDSALYFCASSVMNRGGYTFGSGTRLTVV.

As regards this clone: Mismatch with germline at one junction end may stem from a read error. Other DNA sequences in the sample encode the same CDR3. This rearrangement joins TRBV7-3 to TRBJ1-6, with unresolved D. This CDR3 has 14 residues. The germline V gene has CDR1 SGHTA and CDR2 FQGTGA. The CDR3 DNA sequence: TGTGCCAGCAGCTTAACGGGGAGCAATTCCCCCCTCCACTTT. Amino acids: CASSLTGSNSPLHF.

The CDR3, as DNA: TGTGCCAGCAGCTTAAGGGGATGGTCAGATACGCAGTATTTT. Translated: CASSLRGWSDTQYF. The chain recombines TRBV11-1 with TRBJ2-3; maybe TRBD1 (5 bases). The CDR3 contains 14 residues. With 2 bases removed from V and 4 bases from J, the gap between germline ends came to 10 bases. Germline-derived CDR1 and CDR2 are SGHAT and FQDESV (reference sequence).

The rearrangement joins TRBV19 to TRBJ2-7, with D uncertain. Germline CDR1 and CDR2: LNHDA and SQIVND (reference sequence). The CDR3 extends over 13 amino acids. The V gene lost 5 bases and the J gene lost 3 bases, with 11 bases spanning the gap. CDR3 DNA sequence: TGTGCCAGTAGTCTGATGATGGGCTACGAGCAGTACGTC. Translation gives CASSLMMGYEQYV.

The chain recombines TRBV2 with TRBJ1-3; D possibly corresponds to TRBD1 (6 bases). The V gene's germline CDR1 is SNHLY and CDR2 FYNNEI. This CDR3 has 13 amino acids. The V end lost 6 bases, the J end lost 2 bases, and 8 bases lay between the germline ends. The CDR3, as DNA: TGTGCCAGCAGACAGGGAGCTGGAAACACCATATATTTT. This gives the protein CASRQGAGNTIYF.

The gene calls are TRBV20-1 and TRBJ2-3; D may be TRBD1 (6 bases). Germline CDR1 is DFQATT and CDR2 is SNEGSKA (reference sequence). This CDR3 comprises 11 residues. V was cut by 6 bases and J by 6 bases, with 10 bases left in between. The CDR3 reads CSAPRGDTQYF. Written as DNA, the CDR3 is TGCAGTGCACCGAGGGGGGATACGCAGTATTTT.

The chain has TRBV25-1 and TRBJ2-1, with 11 bases lining up with TRBD1. CDR1 MGHDK and CDR2 SYGVNS come from the germline V gene. The junction had 8 bases not matched to a gene; V was cut back by 2 bases and J by 8 bases. There are 16 residues in the CDR3. The CDR3 reads CASSEPGQGVFYEQFF. The DNA for the CDR3 is TGTGCCAGCAGTGAACCGGGACAGGGGGTGTTCTATGAGCAGTTCTTC.

The chain carries TRBV6-1 and TRBJ1-5, with unresolved D. Trimming removed 7 bases from V and 9 bases from J, with 19 bases in between. The CDR3 has 14 amino acids. CDR1 MNHNS and CDR2 SASEGT come from the germline V gene. CDR3 region: CASIPTVLLGPQHF. The CDR3 bases are TGTGCCAGCATACCCACAGTCTTATTAGGGCCCCAGCATTTT.

This chain uses TRBV6-1 with TRBJ2-2; 12 nucleotides line up with TRBD1. Looked up from germline, CDR1 is MNHNS and CDR2 is SASEGT. The CDR3 runs 16 residues. V shed 3 bases and J 4 bases; nucleotides not matched to a gene: 3. The CDR3 is CASSEVGQGATGELFF. The DNA of the CDR3 is TGTGCCAGCAGTGAGGTGGGACAGGGGGCCACCGGGGAGCTGTTTTTT.

This chain uses TRBV6-6 with TRBJ2-7; 8 bases are shared with TRBD1. CDR3 length equals 14 residues. Germline loops: CDR1 MNHNY, CDR2 SVGAGI (reference sequence). Germline trimming cut 6 bases from V and 2 bases from J; bases unmatched to any gene: 6. CDR3 in amino acids: CASRPGTGTYEQYF. Written as DNA, the CDR3 is TGTGCCAGCAGGCCCGGGACAGGCACCTACGAGCAGTACTTC.

CDR3 in DNA: TGTGCCAGCAGTTTGATTAGCGGCGGTCCTAACTATGGCTACACCTTC. Translating gives CASSLISGGPNYGYTF. V usage is TRBV28 and J usage is TRBJ1-2; no clear D. The germline V gene encodes CDR1 MDHEN and CDR2 SYDVKM. Trimming left V 3 bases short and J 0 bases short, with 14 bases between. The CDR3 contains 16 residues.

The chain is built from TRBV4-3 and TRBJ2-2; 11 bases fit TRBD2. Germline values: CDR1 LGHNA, CDR2 YSLEER. V was pared by 3 bases and J by 1 base, with 4 bases of the junction left unmatched. This CDR3 has 17 amino acids. The CDR3 DNA follows: TGCGCCAGCAGCCAGTCCGGACTAGCGGGGAACACCGGGGAGCTGTTTTTT. Its protein product is CASSQSGLAGNTGELFF.